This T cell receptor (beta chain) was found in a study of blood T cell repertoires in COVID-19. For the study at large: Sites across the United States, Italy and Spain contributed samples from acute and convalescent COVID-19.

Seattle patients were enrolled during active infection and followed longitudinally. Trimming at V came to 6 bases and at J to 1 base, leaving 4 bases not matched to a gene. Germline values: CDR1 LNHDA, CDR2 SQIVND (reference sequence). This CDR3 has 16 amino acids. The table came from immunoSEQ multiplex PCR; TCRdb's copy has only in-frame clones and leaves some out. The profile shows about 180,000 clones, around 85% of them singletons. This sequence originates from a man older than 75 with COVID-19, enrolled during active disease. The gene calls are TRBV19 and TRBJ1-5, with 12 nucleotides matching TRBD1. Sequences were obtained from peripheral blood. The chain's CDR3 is CASRGQGARSNQPQHF. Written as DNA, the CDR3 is TGTGCCAGTAGGGGACAGGGGGCGAGGAGCAATCAGCCCCAGCATTTT.